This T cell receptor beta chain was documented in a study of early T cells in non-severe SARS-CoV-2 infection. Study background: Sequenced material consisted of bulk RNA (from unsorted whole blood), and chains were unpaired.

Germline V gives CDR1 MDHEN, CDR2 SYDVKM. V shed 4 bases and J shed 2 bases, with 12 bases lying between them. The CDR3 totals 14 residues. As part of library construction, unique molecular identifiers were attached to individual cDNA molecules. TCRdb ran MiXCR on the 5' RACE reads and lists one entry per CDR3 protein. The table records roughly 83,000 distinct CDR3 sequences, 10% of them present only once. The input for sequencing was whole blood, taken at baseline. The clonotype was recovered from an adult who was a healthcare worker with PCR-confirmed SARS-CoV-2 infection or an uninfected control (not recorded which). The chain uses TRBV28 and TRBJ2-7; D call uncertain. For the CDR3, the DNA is TGTGCCAGCAGTTCCGGTTGGAGAGCCTACGAGCAGTACTTC. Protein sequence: CASSSGWRAYEQYF.